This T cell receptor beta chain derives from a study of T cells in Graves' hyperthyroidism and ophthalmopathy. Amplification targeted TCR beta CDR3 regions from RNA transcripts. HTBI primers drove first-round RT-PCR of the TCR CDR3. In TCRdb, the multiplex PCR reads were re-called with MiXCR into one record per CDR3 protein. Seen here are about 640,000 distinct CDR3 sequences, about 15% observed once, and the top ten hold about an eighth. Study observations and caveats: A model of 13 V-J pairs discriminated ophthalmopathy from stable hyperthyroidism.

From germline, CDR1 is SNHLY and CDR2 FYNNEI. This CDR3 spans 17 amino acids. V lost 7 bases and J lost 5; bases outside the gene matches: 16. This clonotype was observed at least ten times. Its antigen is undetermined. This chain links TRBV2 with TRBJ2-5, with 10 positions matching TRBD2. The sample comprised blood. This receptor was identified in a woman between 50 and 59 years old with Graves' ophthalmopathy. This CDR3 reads CASKYSSGSMKMETQYF. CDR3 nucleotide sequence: TGTGCCAGCAAATACTCTAGCGGGAGCATGAAGATGGAGACCCAGTACTTC.